This passage covers 10 T cell receptor beta chains from one sample sequenced in a study of blood T cell repertoires in COVID-19. Libraries were prepared by immunoSEQ multiplex PCR; TCRdb keeps only in-frame clonotypes and omits some of them. The table includes 68,000 or so clones, roughly 84% detected once. Sequences were obtained from peripheral blood. The receptors here all came from a man aged 45-65 years with acute or convalescent COVID-19.

The chain joins TRBV24-1 to TRBJ1-1; weak D call: TRBD1 (5 bases). Germline CDR1 is KGHDR and CDR2 is SFDVKD. CDR3 length equals 14 residues. Deletions cut 7 bases from V and 5 bases from J, with 16 bases between. DNA for the CDR3: TGTGCCACCAGCCCGCAGGGAGGTAGGACTGAAGCTTTCTTT. Translated: CATSPQGGRTEAFF.

The chain has TRBV18 and TRBJ2-1; D remains ambiguous. CDR3 length equals 14 residues. V was shortened by 0 bases and J by 3 bases, with 6 bases between the two germline ends. The germline V gene encodes CDR1 KGHSH and CDR2 LQKENI. The CDR3 nucleotides are TGTGCCAGCTCACCACCCTCAGACTACAATGAGCAGTTCTTC. Translated, it gives CASSPPSDYNEQFF.

The rearrangement links TRBV9 to TRBJ2-7; 9 bases align to TRBD2. In germline, CDR1 is SGDLS, CDR2 YYNGEE. The CDR3 is 15 amino acids. V trimming: 3 bases; J trimming: 7 bases; junction bases outside the gene matches: 11. CDR3 loop: CASSATSRGGGEQYF. For the CDR3, the DNA is TGTGCCAGCAGCGCCACTAGCCGCGGGGGGGGAGAGCAGTACTTC.

The rearrangement uses TRBV25-1 and TRBJ2-7; 7 bases agree with TRBD1. CDR3 length: 13 amino acids. The germline V gene has CDR1 MGHDK and CDR2 SYGVNS. The ends lost 4 bases at V and 2 bases at J; junction bases unmatched: 2. The CDR3 sequence is CASSVGQTYEQYF. CDR3 bases: TGTGCCAGCAGTGTGGGACAGACCTACGAGCAGTACTTC.

The rearrangement uses TRBV19 and TRBJ1-4; 9 nucleotides match TRBD1. Trimming took 4 bases from V and 0 from J; bases not matched to a gene: 9. From germline, CDR1 is LNHDA and CDR2 SQIVND (reference sequence). The CDR3 contains 18 residues. CDR3 amino acids: CASSTNRGLRATNEKLFF. The CDR3 DNA is TGTGCCAGTAGTACCAACAGGGGGCTTCGTGCAACTAATGAAAAACTGTTTTTT.

The CDR3 DNA reads as TGTGCCAGCAGTTTAGCCAGGGGGCAGAAAGCTTTCTTT. It translates to CASSLARGQKAFF. The rearrangement uses TRBV12-3 or TRBV12-4 and TRBJ1-1, with 8 bases identical to TRBD1. J gave up 9 bases and V 0 bases, and 3 bases lay outside the gene matches. The CDR3 runs 13 residues.

The chain combines TRBV29-1 with TRBJ2-1; 9 positions match TRBD2. The CDR3 loop spans 17 amino acids. The germline V gene has CDR1 SQVTM and CDR2 ANQGSEA. J lost 3 bases, V lost 3 bases, and 12 bases had no gene match. The CDR3 protein is CSVEGLAGARDYNEQFF. CDR3 DNA: TGCAGCGTTGAGGGCTTAGCGGGGGCCAGGGACTACAATGAGCAGTTCTTC.

This sequence joins TRBV7-3 and TRBJ1-1, with TRBD1 matching over 9 bases. CDR3 length: 14 residues. Trimming cost V 5 bases and J 1 base; bases outside gene matches: 2. The germline gives CDR1 SGHTA, CDR2 FQGTGA. As DNA, the CDR3 is TGTGCCAGCAGCACGACAGGGGGGAACACTGAAGCTTTCTTT. This translates into CASSTTGGNTEAFF.

The J gene is TRBJ1-1, the V gene TRBV6-6; D unclear. Germline V lookup: CDR1 MNHNY, CDR2 SVGAGI (reference sequence). CDR3 size: 14 residues. V was shortened by 8 bases and J by 0 bases, with 13 bases between the two germline ends. CDR3 amino acids: CASPSGPLNTEAFF. CDR3 nucleotides: TGTGCCAGCCCCAGCGGGCCGCTGAACACTGAAGCTTTCTTT.

The CDR3 bases are TGTGCCAGCAGTACCTACTACGAGCAGTACTTC. Translating gives CASSTYYEQYF. The V and J genes are TRBV6-6 and TRBJ2-7, with no clear D. V gave up 5 bases and J gave up 3 bases, with 5 bases separating them. The CDR3 is 11 amino acids. Germline V gives CDR1 MNHNY, CDR2 SVGAGI (reference sequence).